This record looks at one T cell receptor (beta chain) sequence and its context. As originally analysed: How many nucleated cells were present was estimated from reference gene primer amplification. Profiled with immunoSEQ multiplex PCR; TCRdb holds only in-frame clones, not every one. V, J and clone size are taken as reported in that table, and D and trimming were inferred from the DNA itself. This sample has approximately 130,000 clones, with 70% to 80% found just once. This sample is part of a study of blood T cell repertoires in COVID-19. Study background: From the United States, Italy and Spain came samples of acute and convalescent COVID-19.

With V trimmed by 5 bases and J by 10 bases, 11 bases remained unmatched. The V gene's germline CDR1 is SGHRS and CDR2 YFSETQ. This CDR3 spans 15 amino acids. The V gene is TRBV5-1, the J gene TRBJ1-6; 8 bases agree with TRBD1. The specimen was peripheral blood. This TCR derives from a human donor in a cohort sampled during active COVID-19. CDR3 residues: CASRAGQGSSSPLHF. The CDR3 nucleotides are TGCGCCAGCAGGGCTGGACAGGGAAGCTCATCACCCCTCCACTTT. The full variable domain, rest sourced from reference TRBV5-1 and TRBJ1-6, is KAGVTQTPRYLIKTRGQQVTLSCSPISGHRSVSWYQQTPGQGLQFLFEYFSETQRNKGNFPGRFSGRQFSNSRSEMNVSTLELGDSALYLCASRAGQGSSSPLHFGNGTRLTVT.